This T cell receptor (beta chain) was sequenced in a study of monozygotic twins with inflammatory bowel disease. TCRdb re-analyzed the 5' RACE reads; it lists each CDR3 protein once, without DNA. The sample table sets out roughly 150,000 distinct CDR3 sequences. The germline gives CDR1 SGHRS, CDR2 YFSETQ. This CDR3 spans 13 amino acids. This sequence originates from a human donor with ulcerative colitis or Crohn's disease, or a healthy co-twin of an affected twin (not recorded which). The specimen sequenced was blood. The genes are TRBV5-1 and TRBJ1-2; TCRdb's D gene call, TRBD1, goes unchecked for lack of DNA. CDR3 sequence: CASSFDRGEGYTF.